This TCR beta chain was sequenced during a study of cytomegalovirus exposure and HLA in healthy donors (dated by TCRdb to about 2017). About the full investigation: In an earlier analysis of several hundred of the donors, 276 Gb of sequence data and 117 million unique TCR beta sequences from about 190 million T cells were reported. HLA typing included class I and class II loci at four-digit resolution. A later genetic analysis used genome-wide SNP genotypes for about 60% of the roughly 700 donors, treating that subset as a discovery cohort. Typing coverage differed by locus: A, B, C, DRB1 and DQB1 were typed in roughly 629-640 donors, DQA1 in about 510, DPA1 in 600 to 610, and DPB1 in around 490. Besides the first cohort of 500 to 700 subjects, a separate validation cohort made up of 120 different subjects was used. Because of strong linkage in the cohort, five DR-DQ haplotypes were treated as single units for association and clustering. Among some 410 genotyped donors of the cohort, an average of approximately 250,000 unique TCR beta nucleotide sequences were sequenced per donor, around a sixth of them non-productive. In the later analysis, no new phenotypic data were used to find candidate immune exposures; instead, reliance was placed on TCR beta sequences and their occurrence across donors. To study patterns of TCR occurrence, a later analysis re-analyzed previously published TCR beta repertoires from around 660 donors and added high-resolution HLA genotyping. Of the 300 to 500 genotyped donors, less than 90% were placed in the genetic ancestry cluster associated with self-reported Caucasian donors. To decide whether each TCR beta V gene segment behaved as functional or pseudogenic, an earlier analysis of some 600 of the donors relied on high-throughput TCR beta sequencing. All discovery cohort repertoires had been generated on a single sequencing platform. Donor age, sex, ethnicity and CMV serostatus were compiled together with the repertoire data. The study combined high-throughput TCR immunosequencing, statistical association of individual TCRs with disease status, and machine learning to predict cytomegalovirus infection status. The aim of the study was to test whether cataloging public T cell receptors could identify signatures of past pathogen exposure. The T cell repertoires of several hundred subjects were profiled by immunosequencing and related to cytomegalovirus serostatus. An early release that covered fewer than 750 HLA-typed donors contained about 300 gigabases of sequencing data and 75 million to 100 million unique TCR sequences. Summary of the overall study and its limitations: According to a later analysis, most CMV-associated TCR beta chains appeared to be HLA-restricted, and the HLA associations seemed to be driven largely by CMV exposure. Because HLA typing was unavailable for some donors at each locus, only the typed subset was used in association tests. According to a later analysis, parvovirus B19, influenza, CMV and Epstein-Barr virus appeared linked to several top co-occurrence clusters. Some IMGT-functional V segments, including TRBV6-2 and TRBV6-3, could not be distinguished by the 87-base-pair reads and were therefore excluded. When HLA alleles, especially DR and DQ, strongly co-occurred, attributing TCR associations to individual alleles was difficult. In vitro tests confirmed that a few of the cytomegalovirus-associated TCR beta chains recognize cytomegalovirus antigens. Immune exposure information for the cohort was limited to CMV serostatus. Presence/absence analyses assumed roughly uniform sequencing depth across donors, an assumption that may not hold. Roughly 17 rarely observed V segments, including chromosome 9 orphons, were excluded from the earlier analysis of approximately 500 of the donors because counts were too low. A later analysis associated 16,951 TCR beta sequences with specific HLA alleles at a false discovery rate of 0.05. The classifier was reported to diagnose cytomegalovirus status with high specificity and sensitivity in both the original and validation cohorts. Across donors, most TCR sequences were observed very rarely, whereas some public TCRs were present in many individuals. A further reported finding was that TCR beta sequences accurately predicted the HLA-A and HLA-B alleles for most subjects in the first cohort. Linkage disequilibrium might explain the correlated functional status among segregating V segments, but an unknown experimental factor could not be ruled out. According to a later analysis, TCR association rates differed among HLA loci, with DRB1 alleles showing the most associated TCRs and HLA-C alleles showing the fewest. In this cohort, only TCR beta chains were sequenced, and detectable features were limited by the absence of alpha or paired-chain data. Compared with the roughly 710-donor mean, donors in an Asian-associated ancestry cluster had fewer N-insertions in productive TCRs, according to a later genetic analysis. The sequencing pipeline was judged likely to have produced a cluster of highly shared sequence variants as a technical artifact. An earlier analysis of approximately 570 of the donors showed that most TCR beta V segments appeared in productive rearrangements either about 90% or about 30% of the time, which broadly matched IMGT annotations. The study listed 150 to 200 TCR beta chains as associated with cytomegalovirus. In a later genetic analysis, a missense DCLRE1C variant was associated with V-gene and J-gene trimming of TCR beta chains, and the association was replicated in an independent cohort. In a later analysis, HLA-associated TCR beta chains were found to be more clonally expanded and to have lower generation probabilities than equally common non-associated chains. The authors suggested that the approach could potentially be generalized to other disease states and immunological phenotypes.

The library was generated by the immunoSEQ multiplex PCR assay. The multiplex PCR relied on a mix of 60 forward primers for TCR Vbeta segments and 13 reverse primers for TCR Jbeta segments. The CDR3 region of rearranged TCR beta genes was amplified from genomic DNA with a multiplex PCR assay. Amplified TCR beta libraries were sequenced as 87-base-pair reads on the Illumina HiSeq System. In the source study's methods: A later analysis tallied 75 million to 95 million unique TCR beta chains across the approximately 670 repertoires, and about 10 million of those chains were shared by two or more donors. Raw reads were error-corrected and collapsed into unique sequences with a nearest-neighbor algorithm that merged closely related sequences to remove PCR and sequencing errors. Alignment of CDR3 sequences to IMGT reference sequences was used to assign V, D and J gene segments. For a sequence to be retained, a match of at least six nucleotides to both a V gene segment and a J gene segment was required. Rearrangements were classified as productive when the CDR3 lacked stop codons and remained in frame with V and J, and all other rearrangements were classified as non-productive. Following IMGT convention, CDR3 was defined as the stretch from the second conserved V-encoded cysteine up to the conserved J-encoded phenylalanine. Sequences without an unambiguous match to a single V gene segment were excluded from the earlier analysis of a few hundred of the donors. In an earlier analysis of some 590 of the donors, V segments were called functional above 56.7% productive rearrangements and were called segregating when the between-donor standard deviation exceeded 5%. A statistical classification framework was built to diagnose cytomegalovirus status from the catalog of TCR beta chain sequences. In a later analysis, V and J genes were assigned by comparing TCR nucleotide sequences against IMGT/GENE-DB human TR gene sequences. The TCRdist pipeline was used in a later analysis to assign CDR3 sequences and most-parsimonious VDJ recombination scenarios. In a later analysis, each TCR beta chain was defined by its CDR3 amino acid sequence together with its V-gene family, and reads lacking a unique V-gene family were excluded. As a way to deal with suspected cross-contamination and a sequencing artifact, a later analysis dropped 450 to 600 nucleotide sequences that were highly shared and had low generation probability. In a later analysis, a clonal expansion index for each public chain was calculated from normalized within-repertoire ranks of inferred template counts. Generation probabilities in a later analysis came from a VDJ recombination model fitted to out-of-frame rearrangements, and those results were checked against IGoR. In a later analysis, TCR-TCR, TCR-HLA and TCR-CMV co-occurrence was scored with hypergeometric tests, and a repertoire-size bias correction was applied to TCR pairs. A later analysis estimated false discovery rates by permuting HLA or CMV assignments 20 times. In a later analysis, co-occurring TCRs were grouped using DBSCAN, and TCRdist sequence similarity was added for clustering within HLA-allele-positive subsets. For co-occurrence clustering, repertoires with fewer than 30,000 or more than 120,000 public chains were excluded, along with a handful of repertoires with anomalous nucleotide sharing. TCRdb took over this immuneACCESS table, retaining in-frame rearrangements with V and J assigned. Such tables are incomplete; in checked studies, under half of the missing clones stem from an unresolved V gene, and the remainder is unexplained. From that table come the V and J calls and clone size; the DNA was used to work out D and trimming. The sample table shows around 150,000 clones, and about 82% are seen once. Clones ranked in the top ten supply approximately 1.8% of the sample.

This clone has a handful of counts. Its antigen remains unidentified. No qualities accompany the bases; no much larger clone lies one base away. The cohort was made up of around 720 healthy bone marrow donors. Cohort members were all nominally healthy when sampled, although unrecorded immune exposures were likely present. The donor was CMV seropositive and was included in the group of 250 to 300 seropositive cohort members. Each donor provided a peripheral blood sample, and peripheral blood mononuclear cells were used for TCR beta sequencing. Genomic DNA was extracted from the blood cell samples with the Qiagen DNeasy Blood Extraction Kit. Relative to germline, V is 7 bases shorter and J is 4 bases shorter, with 16 bases between their ends. The CDR3 sequence holds 15 residues, the cysteine and phenylalanine included. Only the CDR3 DNA stays, 45 bases, in frame from base 1. Taken from the germline V gene, the CDR1 and CDR2 loops are MNHEY and SVGAGI.

This TCR was recovered from a female donor in good health and CMV-seropositive. The sequenced material came from PBMCs. The chain employs TRBV6-5 and TRBJ2-2; the D gene is not confidently resolved. The CDR3 amino acid sequence is: CASTFGGTLTGELFF. The DNA is as follows: TGTGCCAGCACGTTCGGCGGCACCCTCACCGGGGAGCTGTTTTTT.